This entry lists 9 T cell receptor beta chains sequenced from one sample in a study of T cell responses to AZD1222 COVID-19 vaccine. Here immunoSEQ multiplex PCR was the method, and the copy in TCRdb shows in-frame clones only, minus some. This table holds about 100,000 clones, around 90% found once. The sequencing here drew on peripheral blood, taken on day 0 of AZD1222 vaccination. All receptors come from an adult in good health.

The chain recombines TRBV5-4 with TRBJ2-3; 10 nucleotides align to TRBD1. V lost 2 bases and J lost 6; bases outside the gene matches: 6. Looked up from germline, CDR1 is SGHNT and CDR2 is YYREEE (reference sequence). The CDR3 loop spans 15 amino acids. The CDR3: CASSLGGQGTDTQYF. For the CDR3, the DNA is TGTGCCAGCAGCTTAGGGGGACAGGGGACCGATACGCAGTATTTT.

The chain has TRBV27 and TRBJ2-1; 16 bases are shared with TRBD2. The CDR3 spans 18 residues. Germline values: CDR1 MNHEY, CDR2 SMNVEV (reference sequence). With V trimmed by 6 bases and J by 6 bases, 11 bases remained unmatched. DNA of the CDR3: TGTGCCAGCAGCCCTGTCCCGGGACTAGCGGGGGGGGCCAATGAGCAGTTCTTC. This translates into CASSPVPGLAGGANEQFF.

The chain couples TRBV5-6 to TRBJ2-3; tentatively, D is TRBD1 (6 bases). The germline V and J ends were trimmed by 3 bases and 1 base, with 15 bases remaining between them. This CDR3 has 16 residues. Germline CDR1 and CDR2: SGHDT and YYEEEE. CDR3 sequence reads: CASSSSGTTRTDTQYF. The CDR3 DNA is TGTGCCAGCAGCTCGTCCGGGACAACCCGCACAGATACGCAGTATTTT.

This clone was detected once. CDR3 nucleotides: TGCAGTGCTAGTGGCCCAAGAGTCGGCGGGGAGCTGTTTTTT. This codes for CSASGPRVGGELFF. The rearrangement joins TRBV20-1 to TRBJ2-2; D not resolved. V lost 3 bases and J 7 bases, leaving 15 bases between the germline ends. Germline V lookup: CDR1 DFQATT, CDR2 SNEGSKA (reference sequence). The CDR3 sequence is 14 residues long.

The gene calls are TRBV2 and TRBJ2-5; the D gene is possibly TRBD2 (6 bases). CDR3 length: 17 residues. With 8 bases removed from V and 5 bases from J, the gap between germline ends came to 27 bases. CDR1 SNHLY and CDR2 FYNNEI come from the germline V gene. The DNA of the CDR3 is TGTGCCAGCCCCGACGGGGGTGGGGGAGGCTCGAGGGAGACCCAGTACTTC. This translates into CASPDGGGGGSRETQYF.

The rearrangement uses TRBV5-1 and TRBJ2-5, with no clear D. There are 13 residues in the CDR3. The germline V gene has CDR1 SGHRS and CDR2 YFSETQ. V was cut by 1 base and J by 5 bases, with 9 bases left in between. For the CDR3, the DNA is TGCGCCAGCAGCTTGCACGGCCGGGAGACCCAGTACTTC. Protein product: CASSLHGRETQYF.

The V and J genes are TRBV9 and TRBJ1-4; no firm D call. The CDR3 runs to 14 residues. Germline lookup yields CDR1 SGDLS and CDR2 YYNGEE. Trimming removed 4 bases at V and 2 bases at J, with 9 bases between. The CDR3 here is CASSRVSTNEKLFF. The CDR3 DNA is TGTGCCAGCAGCCGAGTGAGCACTAATGAAAAACTGTTTTTT.

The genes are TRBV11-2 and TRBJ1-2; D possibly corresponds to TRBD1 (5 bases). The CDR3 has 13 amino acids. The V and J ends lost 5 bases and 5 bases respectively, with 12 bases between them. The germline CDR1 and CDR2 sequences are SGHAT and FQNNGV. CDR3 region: CASSTPSGYGYTF. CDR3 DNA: TGTGCCAGCAGCACTCCTTCAGGGTATGGCTACACCTTC. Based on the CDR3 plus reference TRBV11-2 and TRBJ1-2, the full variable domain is EAGVAQSPRYKIIEKRQSVAFWCNPISGHATLYWYQQILGQGPKLLIQFQNNGVVDDSQLPKDRFSAERLKGVDSTLKIQPAKLEDSAVYLCASSTPSGYGYTFGSGTRLTVV.

For the CDR3, the DNA is TGTGCCAGTAGTTCAGGAGTATGGGCCTACAATGAGCAGTTCTTC. Protein product: CASSSGVWAYNEQFF. This chain uses TRBV19 with TRBJ2-1; the D is unclear. V lost 5 bases, J lost 2 bases, and 13 bases lay in between. The CDR3 extends over 15 amino acids. The germline V gene has CDR1 LNHDA and CDR2 SQIVND (reference sequence).